The table lists the clone carrying this T cell receptor beta chain with a few counts. What it recognizes is unknown. The sample comes from a study of T cell repertoires in cytomegalovirus infection. Findings and caveats of the study: HLA-C-restricted CMV clonotypes gave the most frequent clonotype in two of eight donors. Identification of carriers of CMV plus the relevant HLA was performed using cumulative public TCR beta family frequency.

TCRdb passed the reads through MiXCR, listing each CDR3 protein once. Of about 770,000 distinct CDR3 sequences in the sample, almost 30% were seen once. The length of the CDR3 is 15 residues. V lost 4 bases and J lost 6; bases outside the gene matches: 10. From germline, CDR1 is MNHEY and CDR2 SVGAGI. The source is a human donor in good health (CMV status not recorded). Some clones in this sample may be carry-over from other donors' samples. The sample was cultured CD8+ T cells from PBMCs, taken from culture after CMV antigen stimulation. The chain has TRBV6-5 and TRBJ1-2, with 8 bases identical to TRBD1. The CDR3 bases are TGTGCCAGCAGTTTCACAGGGGGGACCTCTAATGGCTACACCTTC. This codes for CASSFTGGTSNGYTF.